This TCR beta chain was recorded in a study of beta chain features in type 1 diabetes. Points on this clone: Its specificity is unknown.

V lost 4 bases and J 9 bases, leaving 34 bases between the germline ends. The CDR3 totals 19 residues. Study findings and constraints: Any PCR bias toward short templates would affect both groups alike.

Expressed TCRB transcripts got sequenced, as all isolated RNA was reverse transcribed. Clones were sequenced by immunoSEQ multiplex PCR, and TCRdb holds only the in-frame ones, with some missing. The sample lists about 140,000 clones, 9.5% to 10% occurring once. The sequenced sample was central memory CD4+ T cells from blood. This receptor was obtained from a woman in her thirties or forties in good health. V gene TRBV23-1 combines with J gene TRBJ2-7, with D tentatively TRBD1 (6 bases). TRBV23-1 is recorded as an ORF, its role being uncertain. The CDR3 DNA is TGCGCCAGCAGTCGAAGACAGGAAAATCCGTCTTTGTACTACGAAGGGCAGTACTTC. Its translation: CASSRRQENPSLYYEGQYF.